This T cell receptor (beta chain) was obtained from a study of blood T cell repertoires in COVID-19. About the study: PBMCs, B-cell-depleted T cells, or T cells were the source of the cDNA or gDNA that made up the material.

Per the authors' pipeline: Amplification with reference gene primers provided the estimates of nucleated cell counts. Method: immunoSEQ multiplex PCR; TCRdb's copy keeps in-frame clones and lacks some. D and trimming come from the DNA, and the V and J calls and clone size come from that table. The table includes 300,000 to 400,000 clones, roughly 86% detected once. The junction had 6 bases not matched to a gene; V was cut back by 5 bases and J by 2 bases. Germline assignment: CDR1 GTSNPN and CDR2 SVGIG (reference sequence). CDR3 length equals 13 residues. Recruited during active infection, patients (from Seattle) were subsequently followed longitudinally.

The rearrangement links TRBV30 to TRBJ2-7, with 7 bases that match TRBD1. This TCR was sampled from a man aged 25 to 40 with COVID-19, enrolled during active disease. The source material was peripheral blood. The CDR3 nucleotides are TGTGCCTGGGACGGGCAGGGGGCCTACGAGCAGTACTTC. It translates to CAWDGQGAYEQYF.